This T cell receptor (beta chain) was sequenced in a study of spatial heterogeneity in lung cancer. Study observations and caveats: Blood showed ubiquitous tumor TCRs more often at resection than at routine follow-up.

The time point: sample taken at primary tumor resection. Unsorted whole RNA of tumor, nontumor lung or frozen PBMC was sequenced. This clonotype was detected only a few times. The antigen remains undetermined. CDR3 length: 14 residues. The ends lost 3 bases at V and 4 bases at J; junction bases unmatched: 6. Germline CDR1 DFQATT, CDR2 SNEGSKA (reference sequence). Each TCR cDNA molecule carried a unique molecular identifier. From the 5' RACE reads, TCRdb called clonotypes with MiXCR, one entry per CDR3 protein. The repertoire holds tens of thousands of distinct CDR3 sequences, with around an eighth as singletons.

This chain links TRBV20-1 with TRBJ2-5; TRBD2 matches at 9 bases. The TCR was taken from a male donor with early-stage non-small cell lung cancer. Here the sequenced sample was PBMCs, taken at surgery. CDR3 sequence (DNA): TGCAGTGCTAGTAGCGGGAGTGGTGGAGAGACCCAGTACTTC. Encoded protein: CSASSGSGGETQYF.